Listed here is a single T cell receptor beta chain. V was pared by 5 bases and J by 7 bases, with 20 bases between. The CDR3 runs to 16 residues. It was with unique molecular identifiers that the TCRbeta library was prepared. One entry per CDR3 protein, called by TCRdb with MiXCR from the PCR reads. This sample has approximately 640,000 distinct CDR3 sequences, with roughly 15% found just once. The sample originates from a study of T-cell reconstitution after alpha-beta-depleted transplantation in children. The V gene is TRBV12-3 or TRBV12-4, the J gene TRBJ2-2, with D possibly being TRBD2 (6 bases). The sequencing here drew on PBMCs from the stem cell graft donor, taken from the stem cell graft. The sequence derives from a human donor who donated a stem cell graft to a child with acute myeloid leukemia. The CDR3, as DNA: TGTGCCAGCAGTGCCTCGGGGGTCCAAGGCGGCGGGGAGCTGTTTTTT. It encodes CASSASGVQGGGELFF.